The 17 T cell receptor beta chains given below trace back to one sample, sequenced in a study of PD-1 blockade in mismatch repair-deficient tumors. Repertoires were generated with immunoSEQ multiplex PCR, while TCRdb's copy carries only in-frame clones and drops some. The sample has some 51,000 clones; 81% are singletons. Sequencing was performed on peripheral blood, taken roughly 21 weeks after starting pembrolizumab. The receptors here all came from an adult with mismatch repair-deficient cancer.

V is TRBV7-8 and J is TRBJ2-3; no reliable D call. Germline CDR1 SGHVS, CDR2 FQNEAQ. The ends were cut back, 3 bases at V and 0 bases at J, with 10 bases in the middle. The CDR3 sequence is 15 residues long. CDR3 sequence (DNA): TGTGCCAGCAGCTTGAGTCAGACTAGCACAGATACGCAGTATTTT. Translation: CASSLSQTSTDTQYF. Looking up the rest from reference TRBV7-8 and TRBJ2-3 gives the full variable domain: GAGVSQSPRYKVAKRGQDVALRCDPISGHVSLFWYQQALGQGPEFLTYFQNEAQLDKSGLPSDRFFAERPEGSVSTLKIQRTQQEDSAVYLCASSLSQTSTDTQYFGPGTRLTVL.

This clone was detected a few times. V and J are TRBV7-2 and TRBJ1-2, with D possibly being TRBD1 (5 bases). Germline V gene sequence: CDR1 SGHTA, CDR2 FQGNSA. V was cut by 6 bases and J by 8 bases, with 7 bases left in between. The CDR3 sequence is 10 residues long. The CDR3 protein is CASSRDGYTF. The CDR3 DNA sequence: TGTGCCAGCAGTAGGGACGGCTACACCTTC.

The V and J genes are TRBV6-1 and TRBJ2-5; TRBD2 agrees at 9 bases. This CDR3 region has 15 residues. CDR1 MNHNS and CDR2 SASEGT come from the germline V gene. Germline trimming cut 5 bases from V and 7 bases from J; bases unmatched to any gene: 11. CDR3 sequence reads: CASSQQREALGTQYF. The CDR3 bases are TGTGCCAGCAGTCAGCAGCGGGAGGCATTAGGGACCCAGTACTTC.

The rearrangement links TRBV4-2 to TRBJ2-1; a possible D gene is TRBD2 (6 bases). V dropped 0 bases and J dropped 5 bases, with 11 bases sitting between them. Per the germline V gene, CDR1 is LGHNA and CDR2 is YNFKEQ. The length of the CDR3 is 15 residues. The CDR3 DNA reads TGTGCCAGCAGCCAAGAGGCGGGATTACACAATGAGCAGTTCTTC. Protein product: CASSQEAGLHNEQFF.

V is TRBV25-1 and J is TRBJ2-5; a weak D match, TRBD2 (5 bases). CDR3 size: 13 residues. Germline loops: CDR1 MGHDK, CDR2 SYGVNS. V was trimmed by 5 bases and J by 13 bases, leaving 20 bases between them. The CDR3 nucleotides read TGTGCCAGCAGTCCTACGCCTAGCTGGTCCTTGTACTTC. This translates into CASSPTPSWSLYF.

The CDR3 nucleotides read TGTGCCAGCAGTTTATATACAGGGACAAATGAAAAACTGTTTTTT. It is translated as CASSLYTGTNEKLFF. The chain carries TRBV28 and TRBJ1-4, with D possibly being TRBD1 (6 bases). The germline V gene has CDR1 MDHEN and CDR2 SYDVKM. This CDR3 has 15 residues. Trimming took 1 base from V and 5 from J, leaving 11 bases between them. Together with reference TRBV28 and TRBJ1-4, the CDR3 gives the full variable domain: DVKVTQSSRYLVKRTGEKVFLECVQDMDHENMFWYRQDPGLGLRLIYFSYDVKMKEKGDIPEGYSVSREKKERFSLILESASTNQTSMYLCASSLYTGTNEKLFFGSGTQLSVL.

The genes are TRBV15 and TRBJ2-1, with 8 positions matching TRBD1. Losses at the gene ends were 4 bases for V and 0 bases for J; bases not matched to a gene: 14. This CDR3 is 19 amino acids long. CDR1 LNHNV and CDR2 YYDKDF come from the germline V gene (reference sequence). The DNA for the CDR3 is TGTGCCACCAGCACTACAGGGGGGACTTTCCAGAGCTCCTACAATGAGCAGTTCTTC. Its translation: CATSTTGGTFQSSYNEQFF.

V usage is TRBV6-6 and J usage is TRBJ1-2, with D perhaps matching TRBD1 (5 bases). This CDR3 has 14 residues. The V end was cut by 5 bases, the J end by 4 bases, with 14 bases between. Germline CDR1 is MNHNY and CDR2 is SVGAGI (reference sequence). The chain's CDR3 is CASSPPAGTYGYTF. CDR3 sequence (DNA): TGTGCCAGCAGTCCTCCGGCGGGGACCTATGGCTACACCTTC.

The V gene is TRBV6-6, the J gene TRBJ1-1, with D maybe TRBD1 (5 bases). The V and J ends lost 8 bases and 5 bases respectively, with 12 bases between them. Germline V gene sequence: CDR1 MNHNY, CDR2 SVGAGI (reference sequence). The CDR3 spans 12 residues. The CDR3 nucleotides read TGTGCCAGCGCCGACAGCCCGACTGAAGCTTTCTTT. Residues: CASADSPTEAFF.

The chain recombines TRBV7-8 with TRBJ2-1, with 9 bases fitting TRBD2. Germline CDR1 SGHVS, CDR2 FQNEAQ. With V trimmed by 2 bases and J by 6 bases, 8 bases remained unmatched. There are 16 residues in the CDR3. The DNA for the CDR3 is TGTGCCAGCAGCTTAAATAGCGGGAGAGAAGGCAATGAGCAGTTCTTC. Residues: CASSLNSGREGNEQFF.

This clone was recorded only once. The chain carries TRBV7-3 and TRBJ2-1; 8 bases are shared with TRBD2. The V and J ends lost 1 base and 1 base, in that order; junction bases with no gene match: 6. CDR1 and CDR2 (germline): SGHTA, FQGTGA. The CDR3 extends over 17 amino acids. CDR3 residues: CASSLNSGRLSYNEQFF. The CDR3 DNA is TGTGCCAGCAGCTTAAACAGCGGGAGATTATCCTACAATGAGCAGTTCTTC.

This clone was picked up one time. The chain combines TRBV27 with TRBJ2-1; D is possibly TRBD1 (6 bases). The CDR3 has 12 amino acids. The ends were cut back, 8 bases at V and 10 bases at J, with 15 bases in the middle. CDR1 is MNHEY, CDR2 SMNVEV, per germline (reference sequence). CDR3 residues: CASSQIGQEQFF. The CDR3 nucleotides read TGTGCCAGCTCTCAAATAGGACAGGAGCAGTTCTTC.

This chain links TRBV7-3 with TRBJ2-7; D may correspond to TRBD1 or TRBD2 (5 bases each). Trimming took off 5 bases at V and 2 bases at J, with 10 bases between the two ends. This CDR3 is 13 amino acids long. Per the germline V gene, CDR1 is SGHTA and CDR2 is FQGTGA. CDR3 protein: CASSPRGPYEQYF. DNA for the CDR3: TGTGCCAGCAGCCCAAGGGGACCCTACGAGCAGTACTTC.

The gene calls are TRBV5-1 and TRBJ2-3, with D uncertain. V was cut by 4 bases and J by 1 base, with 7 bases left in between. CDR3 length equals 13 residues. The germline V gene has CDR1 SGHRS and CDR2 YFSETQ. CDR3 nucleotide sequence: TGCGCCAGCAGCATGTCGGGCACAGATACGCAGTATTTT. This encodes CASSMSGTDTQYF.

The chain has TRBV9 and TRBJ2-1; D remains ambiguous. Germline values: CDR1 SGDLS, CDR2 YYNGEE. V lost 2 bases, J lost 9 bases, and 9 bases lay in between. This CDR3 region has 12 residues. CDR3 protein: CASSVLSGEQFF. CDR3 in DNA: TGTGCCAGCAGCGTCCTCTCGGGTGAGCAGTTCTTC.

The chain joins TRBV5-1 to TRBJ1-4; 9 bases agree with TRBD1. Trimming removed 3 bases from V and 8 bases from J; junction bases left unmatched: 8. Germline loops: CDR1 SGHRS, CDR2 YFSETQ. The CDR3 spans 15 residues. CDR3 sequence (DNA): TGCGCCAGCAGCTCCGCCGGGACAGGGTCAGAAAAACTGTTTTTT. Translating it yields CASSSAGTGSEKLFF. The whole variable domain, remainder taken from reference TRBV5-1 and TRBJ1-4, is KAGVTQTPRYLIKTRGQQVTLSCSPISGHRSVSWYQQTPGQGLQFLFEYFSETQRNKGNFPGRFSGRQFSNSRSEMNVSTLELGDSALYLCASSSAGTGSEKLFFGSGTQLSVL.

The gene calls are TRBV30 and TRBJ2-2; possibly TRBD2 for D (5 bases). V lost 8 bases and J lost 1, with 8 bases in between. Germline V gives CDR1 GTSNPN, CDR2 SVGIG (reference sequence). This CDR3 is 12 amino acids long. CDR3 nucleotides: TGTGCCATTGGAGGGAACACCGGGGAGCTGTTTTTT. Translation gives CAIGGNTGELFF.